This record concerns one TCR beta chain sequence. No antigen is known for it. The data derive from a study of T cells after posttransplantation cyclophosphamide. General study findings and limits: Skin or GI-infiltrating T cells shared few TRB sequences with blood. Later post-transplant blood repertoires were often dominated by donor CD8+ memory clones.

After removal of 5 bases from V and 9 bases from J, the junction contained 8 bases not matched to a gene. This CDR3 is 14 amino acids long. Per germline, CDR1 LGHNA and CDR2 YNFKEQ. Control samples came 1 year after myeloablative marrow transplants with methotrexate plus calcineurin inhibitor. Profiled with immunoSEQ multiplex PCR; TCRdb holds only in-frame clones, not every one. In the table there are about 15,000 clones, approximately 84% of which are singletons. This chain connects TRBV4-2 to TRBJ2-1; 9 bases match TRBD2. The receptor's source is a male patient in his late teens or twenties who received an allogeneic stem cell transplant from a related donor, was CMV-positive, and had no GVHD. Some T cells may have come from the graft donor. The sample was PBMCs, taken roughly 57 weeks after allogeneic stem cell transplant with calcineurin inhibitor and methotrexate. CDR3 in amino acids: CASSAGTSTREQFF. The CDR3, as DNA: TGTGCCAGCAGCGCCGGGACTAGCACCCGTGAGCAGTTCTTC.